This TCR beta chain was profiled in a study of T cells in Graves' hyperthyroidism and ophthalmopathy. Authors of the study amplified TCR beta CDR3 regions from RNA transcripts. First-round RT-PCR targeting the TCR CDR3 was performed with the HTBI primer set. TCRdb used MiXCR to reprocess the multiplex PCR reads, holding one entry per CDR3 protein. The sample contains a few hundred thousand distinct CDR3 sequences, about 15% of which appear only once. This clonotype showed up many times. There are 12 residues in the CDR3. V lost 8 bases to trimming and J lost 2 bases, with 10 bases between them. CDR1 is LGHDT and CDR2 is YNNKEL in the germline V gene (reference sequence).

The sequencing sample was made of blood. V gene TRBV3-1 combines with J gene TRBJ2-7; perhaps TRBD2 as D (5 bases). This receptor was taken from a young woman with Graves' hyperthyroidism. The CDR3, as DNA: TGTGCCAGCGGGAGAGCACCCTACGAGCAGTACTTC. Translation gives CASGRAPYEQYF.